This T cell receptor (beta chain) stems from a study of blood T cells in healthy people across ages. Combining a sample-barcoded 5' primer with a J-beta primer mix, a second PCR ran for about 7 to 12 cycles. Each sample yielded at least 3 million CDR3-containing paired-end reads. TCRdb ran MiXCR on the 5' RACE reads and lists one entry per CDR3 protein. The data contain approximately 940,000 distinct CDR3 sequences, 48% of them singletons. The germline gives CDR1 SGHVS, CDR2 FQNEAQ. CDR3 length: 14 amino acids. As to this clonotype: Its target is unknown. At one of its ends the junction is not consistent with the germline gene, which may arise from a read error.

General study points: Long-lived donors exceeded aged donors in naive CD4+ cells and diversity. A strong correlation was seen between TCR beta diversity and naive T cell percentage.

This sequence joins TRBV7-8 and TRBJ2-1; no firm D call. The clonotype originates from a man aged 25 to 40 in good health. Sequencing used blood. DNA for the CDR3: TGTGCCGGCAGCTTAGGCGGCTCCTACAATGAGCAGTTCTTC. Amino acids: CAGSLGGSYNEQFF.